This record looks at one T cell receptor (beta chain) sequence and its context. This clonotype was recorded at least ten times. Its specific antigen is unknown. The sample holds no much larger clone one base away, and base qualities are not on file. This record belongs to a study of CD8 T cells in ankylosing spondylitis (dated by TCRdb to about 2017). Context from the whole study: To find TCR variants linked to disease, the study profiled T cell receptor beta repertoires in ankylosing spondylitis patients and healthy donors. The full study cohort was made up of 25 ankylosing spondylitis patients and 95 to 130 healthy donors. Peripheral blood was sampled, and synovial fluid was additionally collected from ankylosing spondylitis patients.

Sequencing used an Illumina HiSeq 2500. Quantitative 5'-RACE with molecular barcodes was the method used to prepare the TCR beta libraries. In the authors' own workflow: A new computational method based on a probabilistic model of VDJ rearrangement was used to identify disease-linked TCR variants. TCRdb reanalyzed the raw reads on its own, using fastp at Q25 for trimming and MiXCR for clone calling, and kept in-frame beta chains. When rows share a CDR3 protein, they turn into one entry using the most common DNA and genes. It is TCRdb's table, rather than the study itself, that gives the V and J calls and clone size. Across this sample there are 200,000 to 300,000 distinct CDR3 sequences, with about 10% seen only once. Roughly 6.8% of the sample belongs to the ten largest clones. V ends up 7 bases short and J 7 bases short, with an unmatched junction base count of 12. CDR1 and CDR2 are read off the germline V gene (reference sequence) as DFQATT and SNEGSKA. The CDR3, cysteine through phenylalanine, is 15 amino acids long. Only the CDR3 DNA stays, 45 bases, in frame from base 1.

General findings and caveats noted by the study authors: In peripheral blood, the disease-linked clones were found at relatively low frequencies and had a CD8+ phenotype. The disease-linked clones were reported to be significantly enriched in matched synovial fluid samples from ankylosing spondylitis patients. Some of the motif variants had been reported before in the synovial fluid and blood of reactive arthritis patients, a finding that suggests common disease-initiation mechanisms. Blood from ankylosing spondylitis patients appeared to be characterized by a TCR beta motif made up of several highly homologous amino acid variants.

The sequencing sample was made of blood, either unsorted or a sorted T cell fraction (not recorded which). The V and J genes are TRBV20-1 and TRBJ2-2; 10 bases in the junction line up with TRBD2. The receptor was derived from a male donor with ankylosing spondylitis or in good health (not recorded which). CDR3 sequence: CSVSPLAGEIGELFF. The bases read TGCAGTGTTTCTCCCCTAGCGGGAGAGATCGGGGAGCTGTTTTTT.